This TCR beta chain was sequenced during a study of T-cell memory formation after mild COVID-19. Study in general: There were largely donor-specific TCR clusters.

This clonotype was observed a handful of times. TCRdb re-called the 5' RACE reads through MiXCR, storing one row per CDR3 protein. The sample comprises 200,000 to 250,000 distinct CDR3 sequences, approximately 10% of which are singletons, and around a fifth rests with the top ten. This TCR was recovered from a man aged 18 to 29 who had mild COVID-19 (a few samples of this study predate the infection). Cell type and time point are not known. Specimen: PBMCs or a T cell subset sorted from them (not recorded which).

CDR3 nucleotides: TGTGCCAGCAGTTACAGATATGAGCAGTTCTTC. Protein product: CASSYRYEQFF. V usage is TRBV6-5 and J usage is TRBJ2-1; D gene ambiguous. The CDR3 runs to 11 residues. The V and J ends lost 2 bases and 8 bases respectively, with 4 bases between them. Germline values: CDR1 MNHEY, CDR2 SVGAGI.